The present TCR beta chain was sequenced within a study of Tregs in tolerant kidney transplant recipients. Points from the study as a whole: For some patients, primers changed over time, blocking nucleotide-level comparison.

A word on this clone: The antigen is unknown.

Unstimulated Tregs (CD4+CD25+CD127-) and CD4+CD25- non-Tregs were sorted from PBMCs. Here immunoSEQ multiplex PCR was the method, and the copy in TCRdb shows in-frame clones only, minus some. The sample has tens of thousands of clones, 95% to 98% seen once. Unmatched junction bases numbered 2, after V lost 2 bases and J lost 0 bases. The germline V gene encodes CDR1 ENHRY and CDR2 SYGVKD. The CDR3 covers 16 residues. The J gene is TRBJ2-3, the V gene TRBV10-3; 10 bases align to TRBD2. Sequencing was performed on Tregs from blood, taken before the transplant. This TCR was sampled from a human donor who received a combined kidney and bone marrow transplant. CDR3 protein: CAISEGLAASTDTQYF. CDR3 bases: TGTGCCATCAGTGAGGGACTAGCGGCTAGCACAGATACGCAGTATTTT.